This TCR beta chain originates from a study of brain T cells in children with intractable seizures. Sequencing was limited to surgery cases with top T cell transcript signatures in brain tissue. Patients received at least one anti-epileptic drug before surgery. TCRdb's table, derived via immunoSEQ multiplex PCR, lists solely in-frame clones and lacks some. The sample includes tens of thousands of clones, more than 75% seen only once; the top ten take about 23%. CDR3 length: 13 amino acids. This sequence originates from a girl under 10 years old with Rasmussen encephalitis and intractable seizures. Sample: peripheral blood, taken at surgery. The chain uses TRBV1 and TRBJ2-7; the table's D call, TRBD1, was not checked against the DNA. TRBV1 is termed a pseudogene. CDR3 nucleotides: TGCACCAGCACCAGGCGGACACCTTACGAGCAGTACTTC. It translates to CTSTRRTPYEQYF.